This is a list of T cell receptor beta chains from one sample in a study of T cell responses to AZD1222 COVID-19 vaccine. This table comes from immunoSEQ multiplex PCR, and its TCRdb copy is limited to in-frame clones, with some not included. The sample gives about 120,000 clones, 87% of which show up once; around 2.6% is in the top ten. Material: peripheral blood, obtained 28 days after the second AZD1222 dose. Source of these receptors: an adult who received the AZD1222 COVID-19 vaccine. Each CDR3 is given with its conserved first and last residue. The order of the fields is CDR3 protein, CDR3 DNA, D gene, J gene, clone size, V gene. The D gene is left open where the match is weak. Only part of the rows carry a size: once, few, many, or a class if the clone is expanded.

CASSEAGPIYGYTF,TGTGCCAGCAGCGAGGCCGGGCCCATCTATGGCTACACCTTC,NA,TRBJ1-2,NA,TRBV7-2
CASSRDSTSYEQYF,TGTGCCAGCAGTCGGGACAGTACCTCCTACGAGCAGTACTTC,TRBD1,TRBJ2-7,NA,TRBV14
CASRRLAGGTDTQYF,TGTGCCAGCAGACGACTAGCGGGGGGCACAGATACGCAGTATTTT,TRBD2,TRBJ2-3,NA,TRBV6-5
CATDRGYYEQYF,TGTGCCACGGACAGGGGGTACTACGAGCAGTACTTC,TRBD1,TRBJ2-7,NA,TRBV6-6
CASSFQWGGGRIDEQFF,TGTGCCAGCAGCTTCCAGTGGGGCGGGGGTAGGATCGATGAGCAGTTCTTC,TRBD2,TRBJ2-1,NA,TRBV7-2
CASSPDRGNTEAFF,TGCGCCAGCAGCCCCGACAGGGGGAACACTGAAGCTTTCTTT,TRBD1,TRBJ1-1,NA,TRBV5-1
CASSAIGASYGYTF,TGCGCCAGCAGCGCAATCGGGGCATCCTATGGCTACACCTTC,NA,TRBJ1-2,NA,TRBV5-1
CASSASPGYGYTF,TGTGCCAGCAGTGCCTCCCCAGGCTATGGCTACACCTTC,NA,TRBJ1-2,NA,TRBV25-1
CASSLGSAGGNQPQHF,TGTGCCAGCAGCTTAGGGTCAGCCGGTGGCAATCAGCCCCAGCATTTT,NA,TRBJ1-5,NA,TRBV7-2
CASSLKGIFSPLHF,TGTGCCAGCAGCTTGAAGGGTATCTTTTCACCCCTCCACTTT,NA,TRBJ1-6,NA,TRBV5-4
CSVAGQGGEKLFF,TGCAGCGTTGCGGGACAGGGTGGTGAAAAACTGTTTTTT,TRBD1,TRBJ1-4,NA,TRBV29-1
CASSLGSGGRYNEQFF,TGTGCCAGCAGCTTAGGTAGCGGGGGGAGGTACAATGAGCAGTTCTTC,TRBD2,TRBJ2-1,NA,TRBV11-1
CASVDPGQPGEKLFF,TGCGCCAGCGTCGACCCGGGACAACCGGGGGAAAAACTGTTTTTT,NA,TRBJ1-4,NA,TRBV4-1
CASSQSRANTEAFF,TGCGCCAGCAGCCAGTCCAGGGCGAACACTGAAGCTTTCTTT,NA,TRBJ1-1,NA,TRBV4-3
CASLPTGSPTAQHF,TGTGCCAGCCTACCGACAGGTAGCCCCACAGCCCAGCATTTT,NA,TRBJ1-5,NA,TRBV19
CAWTQGSRNQPQHF,TGTGCCTGGACTCAGGGGTCTCGCAATCAGCCCCAGCATTTT,NA,TRBJ1-5,NA,TRBV30
CATAQGAAAADNEQFF,TGTGCCACCGCGCAGGGGGCGGCCGCCGCTGACAATGAGCAGTTCTTC,TRBD1,TRBJ2-1,once,TRBV7-8
CASSLGGTGGGYGYTF,TGTGCCAGCAGCTTAGGGGGGACAGGGGGAGGCTATGGCTACACCTTC,TRBD1,TRBJ1-2,NA,TRBV7-2
CASSRLAAQETQYF,TGTGCCAGCAGTCGGTTGGCAGCCCAAGAGACCCAGTACTTC,NA,TRBJ2-5,NA,TRBV6-6
CASRNTGGRDNEQFF,TGCGCCAGCAGAAACACAGGGGGCAGGGACAATGAGCAGTTCTTC,TRBD1,TRBJ2-1,few,TRBV4-3
CASSLGQPYGYTF,TGTGCCAGCAGTTTAGGCCAGCCTTATGGCTACACCTTC,NA,TRBJ1-2,NA,TRBV12-3/TRBV12-4
CASSQQETQYF,TGTGCCAGCAGCCAGCAAGAGACCCAGTACTTC,NA,TRBJ2-5,NA,TRBV7-2
CASSQGYEQYF,TGTGCCAGCAGCCAAGGGTACGAGCAGTACTTC,NA,TRBJ2-7,NA,TRBV14
CSVAVGAKGEKLFF,TGCAGCGTCGCAGTAGGGGCTAAGGGGGAAAAACTGTTTTTT,NA,TRBJ1-4,few,TRBV29-1
CSATSYYEQYF,TGCAGTGCTACTAGCTACTACGAGCAGTACTTC,NA,TRBJ2-7,NA,TRBV20-1
CASSPPGQVNTEAFF,TGTGCCAGCAGTCCTCCGGGACAGGTGAACACTGAAGCTTTCTTT,TRBD1,TRBJ1-1,NA,TRBV6-5
CASSKTRGSNSPLHF,TGTGCCAGCAGTAAAACAAGGGGGTCTAATTCACCCCTCCACTTT,NA,TRBJ1-6,NA,TRBV25-1
CASSPGTGRAISPLHF,TGTGCCAGCAGCCCCGGGACAGGGAGAGCGATTTCACCCCTCCACTTT,TRBD1,TRBJ1-6,NA,TRBV7-2
CASSTTGQGAGGYTF,TGTGCCAGTAGTACCACCGGACAGGGGGCAGGGGGCTACACCTTC,TRBD1,TRBJ1-2,once,TRBV19
CASSFGSIYGYTF,TGTGCCAGCAGTTTCGGCAGCATCTATGGCTACACCTTC,NA,TRBJ1-2,few,TRBV12-3/TRBV12-4
CASSSTSGGFEQYF,TGTGCCAGCAGCTCTACTAGCGGGGGGTTTGAGCAGTACTTC,TRBD2,TRBJ2-7,NA,TRBV9
CASSFQGAYEQYF,TGTGCCAGCAGTTTCCAGGGGGCTTACGAGCAGTACTTC,TRBD1,TRBJ2-7,NA,TRBV27
CASSPRVGYQETQYF,TGTGCCAGCAGCCCCCGGGTGGGGTACCAAGAGACCCAGTACTTC,NA,TRBJ2-5,NA,TRBV3-1/TRBV3-2
CASSLEGFNSPLHF,TGTGCCAGCAGTTTAGAGGGCTTTAATTCACCCCTCCACTTT,NA,TRBJ1-6,NA,TRBV27
CASSSYTSEPFF,TGTGCCAGCAGCTCTTACACTAGCGAACCGTTTTTT,TRBD2,TRBJ2-2,NA,TRBV7-2
CASSIRDSEKLFF,TGTGCCAGTAGTATCCGGGACAGCGAAAAACTGTTTTTT,TRBD1,TRBJ1-4,NA,TRBV19
CASSHPGPKGGTQYF,TGTGCCAGCAGCCATCCGGGACCCAAAGGGGGGACCCAGTACTTC,NA,TRBJ2-5,NA,TRBV3-1/TRBV3-2
CASSETSSGNTIYF,TGTGCCAGCTCTGAGACAAGCTCTGGAAACACCATATATTTT,NA,TRBJ1-3,NA,TRBV19
CASRFPGQRYYGYTF,TGTGCCAGCAGGTTTCCGGGACAGAGATACTATGGCTACACCTTC,TRBD1,TRBJ1-2,once,TRBV6-5
CATSDRHREGQFF,TGTGCCACCAGTGATCGCCACCGGGAAGGCCAGTTCTTC,NA,TRBJ2-1,NA,TRBV24-1
CASSHGQSNEKLFF,TGTGCCAGCTCACACGGACAGAGTAATGAAAAACTGTTTTTT,NA,TRBJ1-4,NA,TRBV18
CASSSNPGGNYGYTF,TGCGCCAGCAGCAGTAATCCGGGGGGTAACTATGGCTACACCTTC,NA,TRBJ1-2,NA,TRBV5-1
CASSIGTGYEKLFF,TGTGCCAGCAGCATCGGGACAGGGTATGAAAAACTGTTTTTT,TRBD1,TRBJ1-4,NA,TRBV7-2
CASSQEAGRNSPLHF,TGCGCCAGCAGCCAAGAAGCAGGGCGTAATTCACCCCTCCACTTT,NA,TRBJ1-6,NA,TRBV4-3
CASSLAASPLHF,TGTGCCAGCAGCTTAGCTGCGTCACCCCTCCACTTT,NA,TRBJ1-6,NA,TRBV7-2
CASSLGLSGANVLTF,TGTGCCAGCAGCCTTGGACTTTCTGGGGCCAACGTCCTGACTTTC,NA,TRBJ2-6,NA,TRBV3-1/TRBV3-2
CASSLGQGNEKLFF,TGTGCCAGCAGTTTAGGACAGGGGAACGAAAAACTGTTTTTT,TRBD1,TRBJ1-4,NA,TRBV28
CASSLEGQNNEKLFF,TGTGCCAGCAGCTTGGAGGGACAGAATAATGAAAAACTGTTTTTT,TRBD1,TRBJ1-4,NA,TRBV5-4
CASSRERGGSYNEQFF,TGCGCCAGCAGCCGGGAGCGGGGGGGCTCCTACAATGAGCAGTTCTTC,TRBD2,TRBJ2-1,medium-sized,TRBV4-3
CASRTTGVSGANVLTF,TGTGCCAGCAGAACAACAGGGGTGTCTGGGGCCAACGTCCTGACTTTC,TRBD1,TRBJ2-6,NA,TRBV5-5
CASSPVNNYGYTF,TGTGCCAGCAGCCCAGTAAATAACTATGGCTACACCTTC,NA,TRBJ1-2,NA,TRBV7-2
CASSVGQGRGNTIYF,TGTGCCAGCAGCGTAGGCCAGGGCAGAGGAAACACCATATATTTT,NA,TRBJ1-3,once,TRBV9
CASSPGAGPEAFF,TGCGCCAGCAGCCCAGGAGCGGGCCCTGAAGCTTTCTTT,NA,TRBJ1-1,NA,TRBV4-1